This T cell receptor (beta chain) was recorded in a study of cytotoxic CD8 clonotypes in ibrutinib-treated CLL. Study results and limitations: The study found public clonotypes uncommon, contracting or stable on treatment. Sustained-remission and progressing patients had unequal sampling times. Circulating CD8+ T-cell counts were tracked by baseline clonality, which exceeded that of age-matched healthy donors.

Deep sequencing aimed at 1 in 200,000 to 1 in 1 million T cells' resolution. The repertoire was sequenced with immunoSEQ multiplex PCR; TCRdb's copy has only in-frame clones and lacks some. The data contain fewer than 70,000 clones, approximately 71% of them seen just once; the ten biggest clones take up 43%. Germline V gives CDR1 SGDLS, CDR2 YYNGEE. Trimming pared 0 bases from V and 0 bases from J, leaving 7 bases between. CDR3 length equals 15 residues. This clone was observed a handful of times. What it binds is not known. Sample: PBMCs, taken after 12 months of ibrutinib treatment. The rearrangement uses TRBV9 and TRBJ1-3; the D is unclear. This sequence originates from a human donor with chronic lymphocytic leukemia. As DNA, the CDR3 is TGTGCCAGCAGCGTAGAGGGCAGCTCTGGAAACACCATATATTTT. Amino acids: CASSVEGSSGNTIYF.